One sample yielded the 31 T cell receptor beta chains listed below, sequenced in a study of T cell responses to AZD1222 COVID-19 vaccine. Profiling relied on immunoSEQ multiplex PCR, and the TCRdb table lists in-frame clones only, not all of them. The profile covers some 110,000 clones, with approximately 85% appearing a single time and 3.5% to 5% taken by the ten largest. The material was peripheral blood, obtained 28 days after the second AZD1222 dose. Receptors originate from an adult who received the AZD1222 COVID-19 vaccine.

The chain uses TRBV18 and TRBJ2-3, with a possible D match to TRBD2 (6 bases). V lost 3 bases to trimming and J lost 0 bases, with 13 bases between them. The CDR3 runs to 16 residues. Germline V gene sequence: CDR1 KGHSH, CDR2 LQKENI. The CDR3 loop is CASSPAGGVSTDTQYF. The CDR3 nucleotides are TGTGCCAGCTCACCGGCTGGCGGGGTCAGCACAGATACGCAGTATTTT.

This clone was picked up one time. The rearrangement joins TRBV15 to TRBJ2-3, with 9 bases matching TRBD2. Trimming took 3 bases from V and 4 from J; bases not matched to a gene: 5. CDR3 length equals 15 residues. Germline CDR1 LNHNV, CDR2 YYDKDF (reference sequence). The CDR3 DNA sequence: TGTGCCACCAGCAGGAGGACTAGCGTCCCAGATACGCAGTATTTT. Translation: CATSRRTSVPDTQYF.

The chain employs TRBV5-5 and TRBJ2-1; TRBD1 agrees at 9 bases. CDR3 length equals 15 residues. The junction had 5 bases not matched to a gene; V was cut back by 2 bases and J by 5 bases. Germline assignment: CDR1 SGHKS and CDR2 YYEKEE (reference sequence). The CDR3 loop reads CASSFPGTGHNEQFF. The DNA for the CDR3 is TGTGCCAGCAGCTTTCCCGGGACAGGGCACAATGAGCAGTTCTTC.

The V and J genes are TRBV7-9 and TRBJ2-2; 12 positions agree with TRBD2. This CDR3 is 18 amino acids long. In germline, CDR1 is SEHNR, CDR2 FQNEAQ (reference sequence). V lost 5 bases, J lost 7 bases, and 14 bases stayed unmatched. The CDR3 reads CASSRPDWTSGADGELFF. The CDR3 region has the DNA TGTGCCAGCAGCCGCCCTGATTGGACTAGCGGGGCGGACGGGGAGCTGTTTTTT.

The chain is built from TRBV14 and TRBJ1-2, with D hard to call. The CDR3 consists of 13 residues. Germline-derived CDR1 and CDR2 are SGHDN and FVKESK. Trimming left V 0 bases short and J 0 bases short, with 2 bases between. CDR3 DNA: TGTGCCAGCAGCCAAGAATCTAACTATGGCTACACCTTC. Translated, it gives CASSQESNYGYTF.

The table lists this clone with a few counts. The chain's CDR3 is CASSSTGPHSNQPQHF. The CDR3 coding sequence is TGTGCCAGCAGTTCGACAGGGCCTCATAGCAATCAGCCCCAGCATTTT. The V and J genes are TRBV6-5 and TRBJ1-5, with 7 bases lining up with TRBD1. V lost 4 bases and J lost 0; bases outside the gene matches: 6. Germline assignment: CDR1 MNHEY and CDR2 SVGAGI. The CDR3 is made up of 16 amino acids.

V and J are TRBV21-1 and TRBJ2-2; TRBD2 reflects the table's D call only, with no check against the DNA. TRBV21-1 is noted as a pseudogene. This CDR3 has 14 amino acids. The CDR3 DNA reads as TGTGCCAGCAGCAATGGATCCGGGACCGGGGAGCTGTTTTTT. The encoded protein is CASSNGSGTGELFF.

This clone was seen a single time. In nucleotides, the CDR3 is TGTGCCAGTAGTAGGCGAACCTTGACCTACAATGAGCAGTTCTTC. It specifies CASSRRTLTYNEQFF. This rearrangement joins TRBV19 to TRBJ2-1; D is unclear. Germline lookup yields CDR1 LNHDA and CDR2 SQIVND (reference sequence). Trimming removed 4 bases at V and 2 bases at J, with 12 bases between. The CDR3 contains 15 residues.

The V call is TRBV5-3, the J call TRBJ2-7; D is perhaps TRBD1 or TRBD2 (5 bases each). TRBV5-3 is flagged as an ORF with uncertain function. Trimming took 0 bases from V and 2 from J, leaving 12 bases between them. The CDR3 has 15 residues. The CDR3 sequence is CARSLERTPPYEQYF. DNA of the CDR3: TGTGCCAGAAGCTTGGAGCGGACACCTCCCTACGAGCAGTACTTC.

This clone was seen only once. The genes are TRBV7-8 and TRBJ1-1; a possible D gene is TRBD1 (6 bases). Trimming pared 1 base from V and 3 bases from J, leaving 9 bases between. The CDR3 sequence is 14 residues long. The germline V gene encodes CDR1 SGHVS and CDR2 FQNEAQ. This CDR3 is CASSLVQGYTEAFF. The CDR3 coding sequence is TGTGCCAGCAGCTTAGTACAGGGTTACACTGAAGCTTTCTTT.

As regards this clone: Other nucleotide sequences in the sample specify the same CDR3. This chain connects TRBV5-1 to TRBJ1-5; D not certain. Between the trimmed V and J ends, which lost 0 bases and 0 bases, there was a span of 7 bases. Per germline, CDR1 SGHRS and CDR2 YFSETQ. CDR3 length: 15 residues. CDR3 coding DNA: TGCGCCAGCAGCTTGGTAGGAAATAGCAATCAGCCCCAGCATTTT. This encodes CASSLVGNSNQPQHF.

CDR3 nucleotide sequence: TGTGCCAGCAGTCATACGGGACAGGGGAACTATGGCTACACCTTC. This translates into CASSHTGQGNYGYTF. This chain connects TRBV28 to TRBJ1-2; 10 bases line up with TRBD1. V was clipped by 5 bases and J by 2 bases; unmatched bases: 5. Germline CDR1 MDHEN, CDR2 SYDVKM. The CDR3 loop spans 15 amino acids.

V and J are TRBV19 and TRBJ1-2, with 9 bases matching TRBD1. With V trimmed by 5 bases and J by 4 bases, 17 bases remained unmatched. In germline, CDR1 is LNHDA, CDR2 SQIVND (reference sequence). This CDR3 has 18 amino acids. Here the CDR3 reads CASSVTGTGPGGGYGYTF. As DNA, the CDR3 is TGTGCCAGTAGTGTTACCGGGACAGGGCCTGGAGGTGGCTATGGCTACACCTTC.

V gene TRBV30 combines with J gene TRBJ2-5; the match to TRBD2 covers 8 bases. In germline, CDR1 is GTSNPN, CDR2 SVGIG (reference sequence). V lost 4 bases and J lost 3; bases outside the gene matches: 1. The CDR3 loop spans 12 amino acids. This CDR3 reads CAWTGGKETQYF. In DNA, the CDR3 is TGTGCCTGGACGGGGGGGAAAGAGACCCAGTACTTC.

The sample holds one count of this clone. The rearrangement uses TRBV16 and TRBJ1-6; D is uncertain. This CDR3 region has 13 residues. V was cut by 4 bases and J by 11 bases, with 12 bases left in between. Germline CDR1 and CDR2: KGHSY and FQNENV. For the CDR3, the DNA is TGTGCCAGCAGCCCCCGGACTGCACCACCCCTCCACTTT. Translation gives CASSPRTAPPLHF.

This chain links TRBV5-1 with TRBJ2-2; D ambiguous. The CDR3 has 15 residues. Trimming stripped 1 base from V and 0 bases from J, with 7 bases between. Germline values: CDR1 SGHRS, CDR2 YFSETQ. CDR3 residues: CASSLWGANTGELFF. The CDR3 DNA reads as TGCGCCAGCAGCTTGTGGGGTGCGAACACCGGGGAGCTGTTTTTT.

The chain uses TRBV3-1 (or the pseudogene TRBV3-2) and TRBJ2-7, with 10 bases that match TRBD2. The CDR3 has 15 amino acids. Germline CDR1 LGHDT, CDR2 YNNKEL (reference sequence). V was clipped by 0 bases and J by 6 bases; unmatched bases: 5. DNA for the CDR3: TGTGCCAGCAGCCAAGATCTACTAGCGGGGATCGAGCAGTACTTC. Residues: CASSQDLLAGIEQYF.

The chain carries TRBV7-2 and TRBJ1-3; D not certain. V was trimmed by 7 bases and J by 4 bases, leaving 11 bases between them. CDR1 is SGHTA, CDR2 FQGNSA, per germline. This CDR3 contains 13 residues. CDR3 nucleotide sequence: TGTGCCAGCACCACGACACCGGGAAACACCATATATTTT. It is translated as CASTTTPGNTIYF.

V is TRBV9 and J is TRBJ2-1; 7 nucleotides match TRBD2. The CDR3 is made up of 15 amino acids. Trimming took 0 bases from V and 3 from J; bases not matched to a gene: 3. Germline V gene data show CDR1 as SGDLS and CDR2 as YYNGEE. CDR3 sequence (DNA): TGTGCCAGCAGCGTAGACGGGGGGAACTACAATGAGCAGTTCTTC. The encoded protein is CASSVDGGNYNEQFF.

The genes are TRBV11-3 and TRBJ2-1; D gene unclear. The CDR3 is 13 amino acids. The V gene's germline CDR1 is SGHNT and CDR2 YENEEA. V lost 5 bases, J lost 7 bases, and 12 bases lay in between. CDR3 loop: CASSPSPDNEQFF. Written as DNA, the CDR3 is TGTGCCAGCAGCCCCTCCCCGGATAATGAGCAGTTCTTC.

This clone was counted once. This chain joins TRBV10-3 and TRBJ2-6; either TRBD1 or TRBD2 may fit D (5 bases each). V was shortened by 4 bases and J by 0 bases, with 10 bases between the two germline ends. There are 16 residues in the CDR3. Germline V lookup: CDR1 ENHRY, CDR2 SYGVKD. CDR3 loop: CAISGGILSGANVLTF. CDR3 DNA sequence: TGTGCCATCAGTGGGGGGATCCTCTCTGGGGCCAACGTCCTGACTTTC.

This rearrangement joins TRBV2 to TRBJ2-1, with 8 bases aligning to TRBD2. The CDR3 is 14 residues long. The germline gives CDR1 SNHLY, CDR2 FYNNEI. V gave up 6 bases and J gave up 2 bases; unmatched junction bases: 3. CDR3 sequence (DNA): TGTGCCAGCAGCCGGACTAGCACCTACAATGAGCAGTTCTTC. This translates into CASSRTSTYNEQFF.

The rearrangement joins TRBV5-6 to TRBJ2-1, with a tentative D call TRBD1 (5 bases). CDR1 and CDR2 (germline): SGHDT, YYEEEE. The CDR3 spans 14 residues. Between the trimmed V and J ends, which lost 2 bases and 6 bases, there was a span of 12 bases. The CDR3 sequence is CASSFLDMTNEQFF. CDR3 DNA sequence: TGTGCCAGCAGCTTTTTGGACATGACCAATGAGCAGTTCTTC.

This sequence joins TRBV12-3 or TRBV12-4 and TRBJ1-2, with D unclear. CDR3 size: 13 residues. V was cut by 2 bases and J by 7 bases, with 11 bases left in between. The CDR3 loop is CASSLWSRGGYTF. In nucleotides, the CDR3 is TGTGCCAGCAGTTTATGGTCGCGGGGTGGCTACACCTTC.

V usage is TRBV6-1 and J usage is TRBJ2-3; 13 bases align to TRBD2. CDR1 and CDR2 (germline): MNHNS, SASEGT. CDR3 size: 17 residues. The V segment lost 3 bases and the J segment 6 bases; nucleotides outside the gene matches: 9. CDR3 sequence reads: CASSDLTSGGAVDTQYF. In nucleotides, the CDR3 is TGTGCCAGCAGTGACCTAACTAGCGGGGGGGCCGTGGATACGCAGTATTTT.

This chain joins TRBV10-3 and TRBJ1-1; no firm D call. Germline V lookup: CDR1 ENHRY, CDR2 SYGVKD. The V end lost 5 bases, the J end lost 3 bases, and 10 bases lay between the germline ends. This CDR3 is built from 13 residues. The CDR3 sequence is CAISREDDTEAFF. The CDR3 nucleotides read TGTGCCATCAGTCGCGAAGATGACACTGAAGCTTTCTTT.

The rearrangement joins TRBV6-5 to TRBJ1-5; D is unresolved. Per the germline V gene, CDR1 is MNHEY and CDR2 is SVGAGI. The CDR3 runs 15 residues. The ends were cut back, 9 bases at V and 0 bases at J, with 15 bases in the middle. CDR3: CASRIAFHSNQPQHF. CDR3 sequence (DNA): TGTGCCAGTAGGATCGCTTTTCATAGCAATCAGCCCCAGCATTTT.

The chain carries TRBV12-3 or TRBV12-4 and TRBJ1-1; possibly TRBD1 for D (6 bases). The CDR3 consists of 12 residues. V gave up 5 bases and J gave up 7 bases, with 11 bases separating them. The CDR3 here is CASSQEGVEAFF. The DNA of the CDR3 is TGTGCCAGCAGTCAAGAGGGGGTTGAAGCTTTCTTT.

This clone was counted once. The chain has TRBV21-1 and TRBJ2-7. TRBV21-1 is noted as a pseudogene. The CDR3 sequence is 14 residues long. This chain's CDR3 is CASSNVGREFEQYF. CDR3 nucleotide sequence: TGTGCCAGCAGCAATGTTGGCAGGGAGTTCGAGCAGTACTTC.

This clone showed up just a few times. The chain joins TRBV29-1 to TRBJ2-7; 10 bases fit TRBD1. Germline CDR1 is SQVTM and CDR2 is ANQGSEA. CDR3 size: 12 residues. The V and J ends lost 6 bases and 4 bases, in that order; junction bases with no gene match: 3. CDR3: CSVEDRGYEQYF. The CDR3 DNA follows: TGCAGCGTGGAGGACAGGGGGTACGAGCAGTACTTC.

This clone was seen only a few times. J is TRBJ1-6 and V is TRBV7-2; D may be TRBD1 (5 bases). V was shortened by 4 bases and J by 5 bases, with 15 bases between the two germline ends. The CDR3 extends over 16 amino acids. Germline lookup yields CDR1 SGHTA and CDR2 FQGNSA. Here the CDR3 reads CASSSRPGGDNSPLHF. The CDR3 DNA reads TGTGCCAGCAGCTCGCGTCCCGGGGGGGATAATTCACCCCTCCACTTT.